This passage covers 16 T cell receptor beta chains from one sample sequenced in a study of tumor-infiltrating lymphocytes in primary liver carcinoma. A constant-region primer served to make TCR beta cDNA from about 0.5 ug total RNA. Three nested multiplex PCR rounds, a slightly modified ARM-PCR, produced the libraries for TCR beta. Both of the initial two PCR rounds ran for approximately 11 cycles and employed TRBV1-TRBV30 forward primers alongside a C-beta reverse primer. TCRdb ran MiXCR on the multiplex PCR reads and lists one entry per CDR3 protein. Of 25,000 or so distinct CDR3 sequences listed, more than 70% were seen once; the top ten hold about 30%. Co-extraction yielded RNA and DNA from about 20-30 mg of unsorted bulk tissue. Sample: liver tumor tissue from sampling region 5. Subset: tumor region T5, tumor centre. Receptor source: a woman aged 25 to 39 with primary liver carcinoma and hepatitis B virus infection.

This clonotype was counted many times. The gene calls are TRBV30 and TRBJ1-3, with D possibly being TRBD1 (5 bases). V was trimmed by 4 bases and J by 0 bases, leaving 13 bases between them. Germline V gene sequence: CDR1 GTSNPN, CDR2 SVGIG (reference sequence). The CDR3 has 15 residues. CDR3 DNA: TGTGCCTGGACCCGAGACAGCCACTCTGGAAACACCATATATTTT. The encoded protein is CAWTRDSHSGNTIYF.

This clonotype was recorded a few times. The rearrangement links TRBV10-2 to TRBJ1-1; D is unclear. The V gene lost 4 bases and the J gene lost 5 bases, with 14 bases spanning the gap. The germline V gene encodes CDR1 WSHSY and CDR2 SAAADI. The CDR3 is made up of 14 amino acids. The CDR3 DNA reads as TGCGCCAGCAGTGGGTTGAAGGCGGGTACTGAAGCTTTCTTT. Amino acid sequence: CASSGLKAGTEAFF.

As regards this clonotype: The junction departs from the called germline gene at one end, perhaps through a read error. For the CDR3, the DNA is TGTGTCAGCAGCCGAGTAGCGGGGGCGGGGTATGAGCAGTTCTTC. Its protein is CVSSRVAGAGYEQFF. This sequence joins TRBV11-3 and TRBJ2-1; 9 bases match TRBD2. From germline, CDR1 is SGHNT and CDR2 YENEEA. The CDR3 is made up of 15 amino acids.

On this clonotype: Mismatch with germline at one junction end may stem from a read error. The DNA for the CDR3 is TGCGGCGTTGAAGATGAATACAGCTCCTACGAGCAGTACTTC. This sequence encodes CGVEDEYSSYEQYF. The rearrangement links TRBV29-1 to TRBJ2-7; no reliable D call. Germline V CDR1 and CDR2: SQVTM, ANQGSEA. The CDR3 has 14 residues.

This clonotype was counted only a few times. The conserved closing phenylalanine or tryptophan is absent in this CDR3, likely reflecting a read error. No DNA is shown, since the ends of the CDR3 on it are uncertain; the CDR3 is the one TCRdb lists. This chain joins TRBV10-3 and TRBJ2-5; TRBD2 is the table's D call and was not checked against the DNA. Germline assignment: CDR1 ENHRY and CDR2 SYGVKD. The CDR3 is 15 amino acids long, termini counted. This chain's CDR3 is CAISESATRQETQYL.

V gene TRBV30 combines with J gene TRBJ2-7, with D possibly matching TRBD2 (7 bases). Germline V gene lookup returns CDR1 GTSNPN and CDR2 SVGIG (reference sequence). This CDR3 contains 15 residues. Trimming removed 3 bases at V and 4 bases at J, with 19 bases between. The CDR3 here is CAWRGQAGKSYEQYF. The CDR3 region has the DNA TGTGCCTGGAGGGGACAAGCGGGGAAGTCTTACGAGCAGTACTTC.

Concerning this clonotype itself: Compared with germline, one end of the junction differs, possibly owing to a read error. The genes are TRBV6-2 or TRBV6-3 and TRBJ2-2; tentative D call: TRBD2 (5 bases). From germline, CDR1 is MNHEY and CDR2 SVGEGT. The CDR3 loop spans 16 amino acids. The CDR3 DNA reads as TGTGCCAGCAGTTACTCATACGGAGAGACTACCGGGGATTTTGCTTTT. It codes for CASSYSYGETTGDFAF.

This chain joins TRBV29-1 and TRBJ2-5; weak D call: TRBD1 (6 bases). Germline V CDR1 and CDR2: SQVTM, ANQGSEA. V was pared by 7 bases and J by 5 bases, with 17 bases between. The CDR3 spans 13 residues. The CDR3 DNA sequence: TGCAGCGGACTCACCCAGGGGACGGAGACCCAGTACTTC. The encoded protein is CSGLTQGTETQYF.

Concerning this clonotype itself: Lacking the conserved final phenylalanine or tryptophan, this CDR3 likely reflects a read error. It is unclear where the CDR3 begins or ends on the DNA, so no DNA is shown, and the CDR3 is as TCRdb lists it. The V and J genes are TRBV11-3 and TRBJ1-6. The CDR3 is 15 amino acids long, termini counted. Germline lookup yields CDR1 SGHNT and CDR2 YENEEA. The CDR3 reads CASSFKLSYNSPFHL.

A few counts support this clonotype. The junction differs from germline at one of its ends, possibly a read error. The rearrangement links TRBV10-3 to TRBJ2-1, with D possibly being TRBD2 (5 bases). Germline V gene lookup returns CDR1 ENHRY and CDR2 SYGVKD. This CDR3 region has 14 residues. The CDR3 sequence is CTTSPAATRDEQLF. The CDR3, as DNA: TGTACCACCAGTCCCGCGGCGACCCGGGATGAGCAGCTCTTC.

Worth noting for this clonotype: One end of the junction does not line up with germline, which may come from a read error. The chain employs TRBV12-3 or TRBV12-4 and TRBJ2-4, with 7 bases aligning to TRBD1. The CDR3 has 16 residues. The CDR3 coding sequence is TGTCCCAGCAGTGACAGGGTTGATTGTATTAAAAACATTCAATACTTC. Translated: CPSSDRVDCIKNIQYF.

By share, this clonotype ranks as large (0.1 to 1%). The rearrangement joins TRBV12-3 or TRBV12-4 to TRBJ2-7; possible D gene TRBD1, 6 bases. The CDR3 extends over 15 amino acids. V gave up 8 bases and J gave up 4 bases, with 21 bases separating them. The chain's CDR3 is CASLQSGTQGYEQYF. DNA of the CDR3: TGTGCCAGCCTACAATCCGGTACACAGGGTTACGAGCAGTACTTC.

As for this clonotype: Mismatch with germline at one junction end may stem from a read error. The chain combines TRBV10-3 with TRBJ2-5; D remains unclear. Germline lookup yields CDR1 ENHRY and CDR2 SYGVKD. The CDR3 length is 15 residues. The CDR3 sequence is CAISESATRHETQYF. DNA of the CDR3: TGTGCCATCAGTGAGTCGGCTACCAGACATGAGACCCAATATTTC.

Note on this clonotype: Germline is not matched at one junction end, which may reflect a read error. The V gene is TRBV29-1, the J gene TRBJ2-4; 9 nucleotides line up with TRBD2. This CDR3 region has 16 residues. Germline V lookup: CDR1 SQVTM, CDR2 ANQGSEA. CDR3 protein: CNVEIAGVITKNIQYF. CDR3 in DNA: TGCAACGTTGAGATAGCGGGAGTGATTACCAAAAACATTCAGTACTTT.

The chain joins TRBV11-2 to TRBJ2-1, with D possibly TRBD2 on 10 matching bases. Per germline, CDR1 SGHAT and CDR2 FQNNGV. V was cut by 0 bases and J by 3 bases, with 27 bases left in between. This CDR3 region has 21 residues. CDR3 bases: TGTGCCAGCAGCTTAGAACAGGGGGCGAAGCGGGAGGGGAGGCACTACAATGAGCAGTTCTTC. Protein product: CASSLEQGAKREGRHYNEQFF.

The table lists this clonotype with many counts. The chain joins TRBV5-1 to TRBJ1-3; tentatively, D is TRBD1 (5 bases). Trimming shortened V by 4 bases and J by 0 bases, and 17 bases separated the two germline ends. Germline V gene lookup returns CDR1 SGHRS and CDR2 YFSETQ. The CDR3 has 17 residues. The CDR3 loop reads CASSITTGTLSGNTIYF. CDR3 sequence (DNA): TGCGCCAGCAGCATCACGACCGGGACCCTCTCTGGAAACACCATATATTTT. Looking up the rest from reference TRBV5-1 and TRBJ1-3 gives the full variable domain: KAGVTQTPRYLIKTRGQQVTLSCSPISGHRSVSWYQQTPGQGLQFLFEYFSETQRNKGNFPGRFSGRQFSNSRSEMNVSTLELGDSALYLCASSITTGTLSGNTIYFGEGSWLTVV.